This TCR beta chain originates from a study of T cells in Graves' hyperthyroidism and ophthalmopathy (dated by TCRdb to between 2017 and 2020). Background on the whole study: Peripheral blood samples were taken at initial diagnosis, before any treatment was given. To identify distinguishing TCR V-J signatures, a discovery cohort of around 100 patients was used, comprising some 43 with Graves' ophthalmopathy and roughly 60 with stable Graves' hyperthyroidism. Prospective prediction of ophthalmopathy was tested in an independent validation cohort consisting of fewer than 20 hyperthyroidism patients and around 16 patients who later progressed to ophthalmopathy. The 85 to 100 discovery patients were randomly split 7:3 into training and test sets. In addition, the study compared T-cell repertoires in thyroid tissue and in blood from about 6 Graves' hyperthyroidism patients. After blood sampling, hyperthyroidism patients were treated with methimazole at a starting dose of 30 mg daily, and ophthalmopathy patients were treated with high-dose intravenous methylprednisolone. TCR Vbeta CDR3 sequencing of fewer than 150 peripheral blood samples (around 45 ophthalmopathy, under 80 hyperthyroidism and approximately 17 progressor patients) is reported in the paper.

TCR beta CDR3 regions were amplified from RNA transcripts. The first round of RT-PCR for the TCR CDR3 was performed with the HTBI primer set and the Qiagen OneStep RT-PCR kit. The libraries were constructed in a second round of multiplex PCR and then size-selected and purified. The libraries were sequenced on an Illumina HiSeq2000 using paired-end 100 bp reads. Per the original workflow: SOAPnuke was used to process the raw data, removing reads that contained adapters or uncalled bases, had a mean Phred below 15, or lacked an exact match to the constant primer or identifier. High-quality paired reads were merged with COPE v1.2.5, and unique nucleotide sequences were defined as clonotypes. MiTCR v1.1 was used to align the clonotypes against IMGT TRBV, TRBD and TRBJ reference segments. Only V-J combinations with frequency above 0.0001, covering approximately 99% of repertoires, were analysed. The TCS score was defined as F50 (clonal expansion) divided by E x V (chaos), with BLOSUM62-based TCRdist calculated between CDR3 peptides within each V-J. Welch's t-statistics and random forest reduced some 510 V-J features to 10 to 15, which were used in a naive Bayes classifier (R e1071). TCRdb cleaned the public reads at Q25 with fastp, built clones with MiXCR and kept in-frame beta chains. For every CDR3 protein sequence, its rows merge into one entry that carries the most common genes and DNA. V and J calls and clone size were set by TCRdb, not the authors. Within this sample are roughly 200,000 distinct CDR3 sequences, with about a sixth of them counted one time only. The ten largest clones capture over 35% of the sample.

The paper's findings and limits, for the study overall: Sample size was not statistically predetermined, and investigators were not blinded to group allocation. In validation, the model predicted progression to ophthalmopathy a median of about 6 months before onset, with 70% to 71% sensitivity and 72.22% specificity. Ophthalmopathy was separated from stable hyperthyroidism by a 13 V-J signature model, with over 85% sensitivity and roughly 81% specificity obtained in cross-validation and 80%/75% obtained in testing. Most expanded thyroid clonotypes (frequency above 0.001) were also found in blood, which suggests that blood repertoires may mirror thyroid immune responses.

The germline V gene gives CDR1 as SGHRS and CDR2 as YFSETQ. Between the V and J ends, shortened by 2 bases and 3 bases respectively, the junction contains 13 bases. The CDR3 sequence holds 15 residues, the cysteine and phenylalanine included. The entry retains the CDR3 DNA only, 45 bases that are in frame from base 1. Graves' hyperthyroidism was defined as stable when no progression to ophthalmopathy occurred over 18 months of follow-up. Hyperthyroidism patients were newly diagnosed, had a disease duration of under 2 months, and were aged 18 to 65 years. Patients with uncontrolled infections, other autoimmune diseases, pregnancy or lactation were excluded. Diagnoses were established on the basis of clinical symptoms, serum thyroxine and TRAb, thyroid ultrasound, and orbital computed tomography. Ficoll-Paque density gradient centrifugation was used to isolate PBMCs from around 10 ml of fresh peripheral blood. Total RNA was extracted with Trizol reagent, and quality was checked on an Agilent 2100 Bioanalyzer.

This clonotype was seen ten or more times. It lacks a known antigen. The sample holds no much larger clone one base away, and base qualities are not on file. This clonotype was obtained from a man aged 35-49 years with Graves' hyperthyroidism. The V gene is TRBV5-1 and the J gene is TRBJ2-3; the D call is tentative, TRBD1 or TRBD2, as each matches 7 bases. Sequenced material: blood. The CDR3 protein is CASSFQGGLTDTQYF. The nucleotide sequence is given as TGCGCCAGCAGCTTCCAGGGGGGACTAACAGATACGCAGTATTTT.